Listed here are 20 T cell receptor beta chains from one sample, sequenced in a study of vaccination effects on CD4 cells after COVID-19. Assay: immunoSEQ multiplex PCR; the TCRdb copy retains only in-frame clones and omits some. The profile covers roughly 68,000 clones, with about 69% appearing a single time and around 25% taken by the ten largest. No cognate antigen is known for these TCRs. When less than 11 days of culture had elapsed, CD4+ T cells were isolated. The sequenced sample was CD4+ T cells from PBMCs cultured without peptide, obtained before COVID-19 vaccination. The origin of the receptors is a human donor who had a prior SARS-CoV-2 infection.

The chain is built from TRBV7-6 and TRBJ1-2; 10 positions match TRBD1. With V trimmed by 0 bases and J by 4 bases, 20 bases remained unmatched. CDR1 and CDR2 (germline): SGHVS, FNYEAQ. The CDR3 runs to 21 residues. The CDR3 region has the DNA TGTGCCAGCAGCTTAGCGCCGTCATGGGGGGACAGGGGCCTTATAAGCTATGGCTACACCTTC. Its translation is CASSLAPSWGDRGLISYGYTF.

This CDR3 reads CATSGGQQGNEQFF. The CDR3 DNA sequence: TGTGCCACCAGCGGAGGACAACAGGGGAATGAGCAGTTCTTC. The V gene is TRBV15, the J gene TRBJ2-1, with 7 bases lining up with TRBD1. The trim removed 5 bases at V and 7 bases at J, leaving 8 bases unmatched. Germline CDR1 and CDR2: LNHNV and YYDKDF (reference sequence). This CDR3 region has 14 residues.

The V and J genes are TRBV4-3 and TRBJ2-3; 8 bases agree with TRBD2. This CDR3 has 16 amino acids. The ends lost 0 bases at V and 5 bases at J; junction bases unmatched: 7. Germline CDR1 reads LGHNA; CDR2 reads YSLEER. Written as DNA, the CDR3 is TGCGCCAGCAGCCAAGATTGGCGGGAGGAGGTAGATACGCAGTATTTT. Encoded protein: CASSQDWREEVDTQYF.

The chain has TRBV7-2 and TRBJ2-1, with TRBD2 as a possible D gene (5 bases). Germline CDR1 reads SGHTA; CDR2 reads FQGNSA. Trimming shortened V by 5 bases and J by 16 bases, and 18 bases separated the two germline ends. The CDR3 sequence is 12 residues long. The CDR3: CASSPGPTGKFF. CDR3 nucleotide sequence: TGTGCCAGCAGCCCCGGGCCCACGGGAAAATTCTTC.

The CDR3 DNA reads as TGTGCCATCACCAGAACTCGGGACCAGATCACCGGGGAGCTGTTTTTT. It translates to CAITRTRDQITGELFF. This rearrangement joins TRBV10-3 to TRBJ2-2; D is possibly TRBD1 or TRBD2 (5 bases each). Trimming removed 7 bases at V and 4 bases at J, with 19 bases between. The germline CDR1 and CDR2 sequences are ENHRY and SYGVKD. The CDR3 is 16 residues long.

The J gene is TRBJ2-3, the V gene TRBV9; possibly TRBD2 for D (6 bases). The germline V and J ends were trimmed by 0 bases and 0 bases, with 11 bases remaining between them. CDR1 and CDR2 from the germline V gene are SGDLS and YYNGEE. The CDR3 runs to 16 residues. The CDR3 sequence: CASSVGAGKSTDTQYF. The CDR3 nucleotides read TGTGCCAGCAGCGTAGGCGCGGGGAAGAGCACAGATACGCAGTATTTT.

This clone came up once. The chain is built from TRBV5-1 and TRBJ2-5; D uncertain. The CDR3 spans 14 residues. V lost 0 bases and J lost 1, with 7 bases in between. The germline CDR1 and CDR2 sequences are SGHRS and YFSETQ. This CDR3 reads CASSLEGFQETQYF. The CDR3 bases are TGCGCCAGCAGCTTGGAGGGATTCCAAGAGACCCAGTACTTC.

CDR3 DNA: TGTGCCAGCAGCCCTCATGAGGGGGCCACCTATGGCTACACCTTC. This codes for CASSPHEGATYGYTF. V and J are TRBV9 and TRBJ1-2, with 7 bases matching TRBD1. Germline values: CDR1 SGDLS, CDR2 YYNGEE. V was pared by 4 bases and J by 4 bases, with 10 bases of the junction left unmatched. This CDR3 spans 15 amino acids.

The chain links TRBV18 to TRBJ1-3, with D possibly TRBD1 on 5 matching bases. The CDR3 sequence is 15 residues long. V was cut by 2 bases and J by 0 bases, with 8 bases left in between. Germline V gene lookup returns CDR1 KGHSH and CDR2 LQKENI. In DNA form, the CDR3 reads TGTGCCAGCTCACCAGGGACCGACTCTGGAAACACCATATATTTT. Encoded protein: CASSPGTDSGNTIYF.

This clone occurred a few times. The J gene is TRBJ2-2, the V gene TRBV5-1; 7 bases match TRBD2. CDR1 is SGHRS, CDR2 YFSETQ, per germline. The length of the CDR3 is 14 residues. V lost 7 bases, J lost 3 bases, and 6 bases stayed unmatched. The CDR3 nucleotides are TGCGCCAGCCGGGGGGTTTTGGACACCGGGGAGCTGTTTTTT. Residues: CASRGVLDTGELFF.

The V gene is TRBV3-1 (or the pseudogene TRBV3-2), the J gene TRBJ1-3; D uncertain. V lost 4 bases to trimming and J lost 0 bases, with 10 bases between them. This CDR3 has 15 amino acids. Germline assignment: CDR1 LGHDT and CDR2 YNNKEL (reference sequence). The CDR3 sequence is CASSLRVSSGNTIYF. DNA of the CDR3: TGTGCCAGCAGCCTTAGAGTAAGCTCTGGAAACACCATATATTTT.

The V and J genes are TRBV18 and TRBJ2-7; possible D gene TRBD2, 5 bases. This CDR3 is built from 14 residues. Germline V gene lookup returns CDR1 KGHSH and CDR2 LQKENI. Trimming shortened V by 2 bases and J by 6 bases, and 14 bases separated the two germline ends. In nucleotides, the CDR3 is TGTGCCAGCTCACCATCCGGGGTGCGGCGCGAGCAGTACTTC. Protein sequence: CASSPSGVRREQYF.

The J gene is TRBJ2-3, the V gene TRBV4-1, with TRBD2 identical over 9 bases. Germline CDR1 and CDR2: MGHRA and YSYEKL. This CDR3 has 15 residues. V gave up 1 base and J gave up 7 bases; unmatched junction bases: 6. The CDR3 DNA is TGCGCCAGCAGCCAAGGCGGGGGGGCCTTAAATACGCAGTATTTT. Translating it yields CASSQGGGALNTQYF.

This chain links TRBV4-2 with TRBJ2-3; D tentatively fits TRBD1 or TRBD2 (5 bases each). V was pared by 1 base and J by 5 bases, with 13 bases between. Germline V gene lookup returns CDR1 LGHNA and CDR2 YNFKEQ. This CDR3 has 15 residues. This CDR3 is CASSQVWGAGDTQYF. The CDR3, as DNA: TGTGCCAGCAGCCAAGTCTGGGGCGCGGGAGATACGCAGTATTTT.

The chain combines TRBV5-1 with TRBJ2-2; 7 bases map to TRBD1. The CDR3 consists of 16 residues. Per germline, CDR1 SGHRS and CDR2 YFSETQ. Trimming at V came to 3 bases and at J to 8 bases, leaving 13 bases not matched to a gene. The CDR3 DNA is TGCGCCAGCAGCTATAATCCGACAGGGCTGGAGGGGGAGCTGTTTTTT. Its translation: CASSYNPTGLEGELFF.

V usage is TRBV25-1 and J usage is TRBJ2-7; TRBD2 is a possible D gene (6 bases). The V gene lost 6 bases and the J gene lost 5 bases, with 23 bases spanning the gap. Germline V lookup: CDR1 MGHDK, CDR2 SYGVNS. The CDR3 runs 16 residues. CDR3 nucleotides: TGTGCCAGCAGCCCACCCTCCAGGGCCGGGGGTAACGAGCAGTACTTC. It translates to CASSPPSRAGGNEQYF.

This chain links TRBV7-2 with TRBJ2-7; the D gene is possibly TRBD2 (5 bases). V lost 5 bases, J lost 3 bases, and 14 bases lay in between. Per the germline V gene, CDR1 is SGHTA and CDR2 is FQGNSA. The CDR3 totals 14 residues. The CDR3 DNA reads as TGTGCCAGCAGCCGCCCCGGAGGCGGCTACGAGCAGTACTTC. Translating gives CASSRPGGGYEQYF.

The gene calls are TRBV5-1 and TRBJ2-5, with D possibly being TRBD1 (7 bases). The CDR3 runs 15 residues. CDR1 SGHRS and CDR2 YFSETQ come from the germline V gene. V lost 4 bases and J 4 bases, leaving 17 bases between the germline ends. The CDR3 protein is CASSIPTGRGETQYF. CDR3 sequence (DNA): TGCGCCAGCAGCATCCCGACAGGGCGGGGAGAGACCCAGTACTTC. Drawing the rest from reference TRBV5-1 and TRBJ2-5, the complete variable domain is KAGVTQTPRYLIKTRGQQVTLSCSPISGHRSVSWYQQTPGQGLQFLFEYFSETQRNKGNFPGRFSGRQFSNSRSEMNVSTLELGDSALYLCASSIPTGRGETQYFGPGTRLLVL.

This clone was counted a few times. The chain links TRBV11-3 to TRBJ1-1, with D possibly TRBD1 on 5 matching bases. Between the trimmed V and J ends, which lost 7 bases and 3 bases, there was a span of 15 bases. Germline lookup yields CDR1 SGHNT and CDR2 YENEEA. The CDR3 contains 14 residues. DNA of the CDR3: TGTGCCAGCACTCAAGGGGTGGACGACACTGAAGCTTTCTTT. The encoded protein is CASTQGVDDTEAFF.

This clone was observed a handful of times. V is TRBV9 and J is TRBJ2-1; 9 nucleotides line up with TRBD2. This CDR3 has 15 residues. The germline V gene has CDR1 SGDLS and CDR2 YYNGEE. The J segment lost 7 bases and the V segment lost 3 bases, leaving 8 bases of the junction unmatched. The CDR3 DNA reads TGTGCCAGCAGCGCGCGCGGGGGGGCCGGGAATGAGCAGTTCTTC. Amino acid sequence: CASSARGGAGNEQFF.